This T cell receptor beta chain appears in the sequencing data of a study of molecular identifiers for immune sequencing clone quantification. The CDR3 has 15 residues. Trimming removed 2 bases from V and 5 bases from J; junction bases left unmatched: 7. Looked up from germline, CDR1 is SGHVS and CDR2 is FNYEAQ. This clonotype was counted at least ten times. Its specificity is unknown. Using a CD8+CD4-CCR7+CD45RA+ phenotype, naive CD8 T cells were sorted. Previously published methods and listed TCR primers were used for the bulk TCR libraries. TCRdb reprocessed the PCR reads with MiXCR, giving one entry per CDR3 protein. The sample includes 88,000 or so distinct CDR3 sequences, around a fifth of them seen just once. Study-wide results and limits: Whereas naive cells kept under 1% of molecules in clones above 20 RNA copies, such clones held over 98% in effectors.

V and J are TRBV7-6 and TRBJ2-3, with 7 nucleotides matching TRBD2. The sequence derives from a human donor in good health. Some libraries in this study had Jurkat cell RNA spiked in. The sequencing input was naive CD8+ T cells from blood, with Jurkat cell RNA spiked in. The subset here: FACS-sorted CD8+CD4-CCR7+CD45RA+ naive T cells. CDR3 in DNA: TGTGCCAGCAGCTTAATTCCTAGCGGCCGAGATACGCAGTATTTT. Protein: CASSLIPSGRDTQYF.